This TCR beta chain was identified in a study of response to subunit inactivated influenza vaccine. Findings of the study overall: Few additional T cells are recruited per seasonal influenza vaccination, authors suggested.

Only a few counts were recorded for this clonotype. Its antigen is not known. TCRdb reprocessed the RT-PCR reads with MiXCR, giving one entry per CDR3 protein. The repertoire holds roughly 710,000 distinct CDR3 sequences, with around 13% as singletons. Material: PBMCs from blood, obtained 14 to 15 days before vaccination. The TCR sequence derives from a man aged 50 or older who received an inactivated influenza vaccine.

CDR3 in amino acids: CASSPSHEQFF. The CDR3 DNA is TGTGCCAGCAGCCCTTCCCATGAGCAGTTCTTC. The rearrangement links TRBV12-3 or TRBV12-4 to TRBJ2-1; no definite D call. The V end was cut by 6 bases, the J end by 8 bases, with 8 bases between. The CDR3 runs 11 residues.